One sample yielded the 20 T cell receptor beta chains listed below, sequenced in a study of blood T cell repertoires in COVID-19. Clones were read by immunoSEQ multiplex PCR, and TCRdb kept only the in-frame ones, dropping some. The sample records 200,000 to 250,000 clones, around 87% being singletons. The sequencing sample was made of peripheral blood. Every receptor here comes from a woman between 50 and 59 years old with COVID-19, enrolled during active disease.

The count of this clone is one. The V and J genes are TRBV19 and TRBJ1-3; tentatively, D is TRBD1 (6 bases). The germline V gene encodes CDR1 LNHDA and CDR2 SQIVND (reference sequence). Trimming pared 4 bases from V and 0 bases from J, leaving 10 bases between. The CDR3 contains 15 residues. CDR3 coding DNA: TGTGCCAGTAGTACGGGACAAAGCTCTGGAAACACCATATATTTT. Amino acids: CASSTGQSSGNTIYF.

J is TRBJ1-6 and V is TRBV28; a weak D match, TRBD1 (5 bases). V was clipped by 3 bases and J by 7 bases, with 16 bases between them. Per the germline V gene, CDR1 is MDHEN and CDR2 is SYDVKM. The CDR3 length is 16 residues. This CDR3 reads CASSFPSLGGNSPLHF. In DNA, the CDR3 is TGTGCCAGCAGTTTTCCGAGCCTCGGGGGGAATTCACCCCTCCACTTT. The whole variable domain, remainder taken from reference TRBV28 and TRBJ1-6, is DVKVTQSSRYLVKRTGEKVFLECVQDMDHENMFWYRQDPGLGLRLIYFSYDVKMKEKGDIPEGYSVSREKKERFSLILESASTNQTSMYLCASSFPSLGGNSPLHFGNGTRLTVT.

The chain combines TRBV6-2 or TRBV6-3 with TRBJ1-2, with 10 bases that match TRBD1. With 2 bases clipped from V and 0 bases from J, the junction kept 9 bases outside the gene matches. Looked up from germline, CDR1 is MNHEY and CDR2 is SVGEGT. This CDR3 is 18 amino acids long. CDR3 protein: CASSYHRDRGSANYGYTF. CDR3 bases: TGTGCCAGCAGTTACCACCGGGACAGGGGATCAGCTAACTATGGCTACACCTTC.

V is TRBV6-1 and J is TRBJ1-3; D is uncertain. Germline V CDR1 and CDR2: MNHNS, SASEGT. The CDR3 is 19 residues long. The germline V and J ends were trimmed by 0 bases and 0 bases, with 18 bases remaining between them. CDR3 sequence (DNA): TGTGCCAGCAGTGAAGCGTCAACGCACCTGACTTACTCTGGAAACACCATATATTTT. It translates to CASSEASTHLTYSGNTIYF.

The chain employs TRBV7-2 and TRBJ2-7; 13 bases line up with TRBD2. The CDR3 covers 15 residues. Germline V gives CDR1 SGHTA, CDR2 FQGNSA. The V gene end was trimmed by 3 bases and the J gene end by 6 bases; junction bases not matched to a gene: 5. CDR3 in DNA: TGTGCCAGCAGCTTGTGGACTAGCGGGGGAATCGAGCAGTACTTC. As protein: CASSLWTSGGIEQYF. Full variable domain (missing parts from reference TRBV7-2 and TRBJ2-7): GAGVSQSPSNKVTEKGKDVELRCDPISGHTALYWYRQSLGQGLEFLIYFQGNSAPDKSGLPSDRFSAERTGGSVSTLTIQRTQQEDSAVYLCASSLWTSGGIEQYFGPGTRLTVT.

This rearrangement joins TRBV19 to TRBJ2-2; a weak D match, TRBD1 (5 bases). The CDR3 runs to 13 residues. V dropped 5 bases and J dropped 5 bases, with 9 bases sitting between them. Germline CDR1 LNHDA, CDR2 SQIVND (reference sequence). The CDR3 DNA follows: TGTGCCAGTAGTGTCAGGGTTACCGGGGAGCTGTTTTTT. This gives the protein CASSVRVTGELFF.

The chain uses TRBV24-1 and TRBJ2-6; D unclear. The germline CDR1 and CDR2 sequences are KGHDR and SFDVKD. Deletions cut 3 bases from V and 1 base from J, with 9 bases between. The CDR3 consists of 16 residues. CDR3 sequence (DNA): TGTGCCACCAGTGATCCAGCCGGGTCTGGGGCCAACGTCCTGACTTTC. It codes for CATSDPAGSGANVLTF.

The chain couples TRBV9 to TRBJ2-2; D is unclear. Trimming took off 0 bases at V and 5 bases at J, with 8 bases between the two ends. CDR3 length equals 14 residues. The germline CDR1 and CDR2 sequences are SGDLS and YYNGEE. CDR3 amino acids: CASSVGRWTGELFF. CDR3 nucleotides: TGTGCCAGCAGCGTAGGCCGGTGGACCGGGGAGCTGTTTTTT.

The chain links TRBV5-1 to TRBJ1-6; 7 bases are shared with TRBD1. With 3 bases clipped from V and 5 bases from J, the junction kept 2 bases outside the gene matches. The length of the CDR3 is 14 residues. The germline gives CDR1 SGHRS, CDR2 YFSETQ. CDR3 loop: CASSWDSNNSPLHF. The CDR3 DNA follows: TGCGCCAGCAGCTGGGACAGCAATAATTCACCCCTCCACTTT.

The chain couples TRBV9 to TRBJ2-2; unclear D gene. The CDR3 length is 12 residues. Looked up from germline, CDR1 is SGDLS and CDR2 is YYNGEE. V lost 4 bases and J lost 2, with 3 bases in between. DNA of the CDR3: TGTGCCAGCAGCCTCAACACCGGGGAGCTGTTTTTT. Its protein is CASSLNTGELFF.

In its sample, this clone was seen a few times. V and J are TRBV3-1 (or the pseudogene TRBV3-2) and TRBJ1-2, with a possible D match to TRBD1 (5 bases). There are 14 residues in the CDR3. V lost 1 base, J lost 7 bases, and 13 bases lay in between. Germline V gene data show CDR1 as LGHDT and CDR2 as YNNKEL (reference sequence). CDR3 DNA sequence: TGTGCCAGCAGCCAAGTGGGGGGTCGGGTTGGCTACACCTTC. It encodes CASSQVGGRVGYTF.

This chain links TRBV2 with TRBJ1-2, with D perhaps TRBD1 (6 bases). Germline V gene data show CDR1 as SNHLY and CDR2 as FYNNEI. The CDR3 loop spans 11 amino acids. V dropped 7 bases and J dropped 8 bases, with 11 bases sitting between them. CDR3 sequence reads: CASNGRGGYTF. The CDR3 bases are TGTGCCAGCAATGGCAGGGGAGGCTACACCTTC.

This clone has a single count. This chain joins TRBV19 and TRBJ1-3; D ambiguous. Trimming pared 8 bases from V and 2 bases from J, leaving 19 bases between. This CDR3 comprises 16 residues. Germline V gives CDR1 LNHDA, CDR2 SQIVND (reference sequence). The CDR3 region has the DNA TGTGCCAGTGAGAGGATGGGTGGTACTGCTGGAAACACCATATATTTT. Translated, it gives CASERMGGTAGNTIYF.

This clone has just a few counts. The chain has TRBV5-1 and TRBJ1-5, with no clear D. V lost 2 bases to trimming and J lost 0 bases, with 9 bases between them. The CDR3 totals 15 residues. The germline V gene has CDR1 SGHRS and CDR2 YFSETQ. The CDR3 DNA is TGCGCCAGCAGCTTAGAGGGTAATAGCAATCAGCCCCAGCATTTT. Translating it yields CASSLEGNSNQPQHF.

V is TRBV13 and J is TRBJ1-1, with a tentative D call TRBD1 (5 bases). The germline gives CDR1 PRHDT, CDR2 FYEKMQ (reference sequence). The CDR3 sequence is 14 residues long. The V end was cut by 5 bases, the J end by 8 bases, with 18 bases between. CDR3 coding DNA: TGTGCCAGCAGCCCCGGGGGGGGATACGAAGAAGCTTTCTTT. This gives the protein CASSPGGGYEEAFF.

This rearrangement joins TRBV28 to TRBJ1-2; D is possibly TRBD1 (5 bases). The V gene's germline CDR1 is MDHEN and CDR2 SYDVKM. The CDR3 is 14 amino acids. Trimming removed 7 bases from V and 3 bases from J, with 15 bases in between. The CDR3 protein is CASTGGRGDYGYTF. The DNA of the CDR3 is TGTGCCAGCACTGGGGGGAGAGGAGACTATGGCTACACCTTC.

The chain has TRBV6-2 or TRBV6-3 and TRBJ2-3; TRBD2 is a possible D gene (5 bases). The germline CDR1 and CDR2 sequences are MNHEY and SVGEGT. Trimming pared 5 bases from V and 0 bases from J, leaving 12 bases between. The length of the CDR3 is 15 residues. CDR3 nucleotides: TGTGCCAGCAGTCTAAGCGGACTTAGCACAGATACGCAGTATTTT. Its protein is CASSLSGLSTDTQYF.

This clone was counted at least ten times. Germline and junction disagree at one end, which may indicate a read error. This rearrangement joins TRBV12-3 or TRBV12-4 to TRBJ2-1, with D unresolved. This CDR3 has 10 residues. The CDR3 protein is CASGLNGQFF. The CDR3 region has the DNA TGTGCCAGCGGCCTCAATGGGCAGTTCTTC.

This clone was detected once. The V gene is TRBV10-3, the J gene TRBJ1-5; 10 nucleotides align to TRBD1. V was pared by 6 bases and J by 1 base, with 6 bases of the junction left unmatched. CDR3 length: 16 residues. CDR1 is ENHRY and CDR2 is SYGVKD in the germline V gene. This CDR3 is CAISPDRGLSNQPQHF. The CDR3 DNA is TGTGCCATCAGCCCTGACAGGGGGCTGAGCAATCAGCCCCAGCATTTT.

The chain recombines TRBV5-5 with TRBJ2-1; 8 bases fit TRBD1. The germline V gene has CDR1 SGHKS and CDR2 YYEKEE (reference sequence). CDR3 length: 19 amino acids. Trimming at V came to 1 base and at J to 5 bases, leaving 17 bases not matched to a gene. Here the CDR3 DNA reads TGTGCCAGCAGCTTGTATAGCCAACGACAGGGGCTAAGGAACAATGAGCAGTTCTTC. Amino acid sequence: CASSLYSQRQGLRNNEQFF.